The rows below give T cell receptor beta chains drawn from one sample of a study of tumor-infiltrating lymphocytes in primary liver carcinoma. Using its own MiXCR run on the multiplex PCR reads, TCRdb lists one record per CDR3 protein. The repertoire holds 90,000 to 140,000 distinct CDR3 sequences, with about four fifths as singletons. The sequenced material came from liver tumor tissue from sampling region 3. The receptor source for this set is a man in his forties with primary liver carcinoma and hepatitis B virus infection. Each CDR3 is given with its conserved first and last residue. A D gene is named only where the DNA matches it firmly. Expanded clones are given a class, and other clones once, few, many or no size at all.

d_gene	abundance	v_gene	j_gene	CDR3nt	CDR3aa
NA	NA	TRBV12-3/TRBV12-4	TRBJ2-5	TGTACCAGCAGGCCAGGGGTGGTTCAAGAGACCCAGTACTTC	CTSRPGVVQETQYF
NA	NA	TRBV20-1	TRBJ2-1	TGCAGTGCTAGTCGTGGGCCTTCCTACAGTGAGCAGTTCTTC	CSASRGPSYSEQFF
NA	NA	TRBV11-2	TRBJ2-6	TGTGTCAGCAGCTTAGTCGTGCGGCAGTTGACTGGGGCCAACGTCCTGACTTTC	CVSSLVVRQLTGANVLTF
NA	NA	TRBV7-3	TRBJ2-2	TGTGCCAGCAGCTTAACGTTAGCGAACGGGGAGCTGTTTTTT	CASSLTLANGELFF
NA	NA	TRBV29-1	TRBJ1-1	TGCAGCGCTTACCGGGGTTGGGCAATGAACACTGGAGCTTTCTTT	CSAYRGWAMNTGAFF
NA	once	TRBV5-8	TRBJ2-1	TGTGCCAGTAGCTTGGTTGCTGAGCATTTCTTC	CASSLVAEHFF
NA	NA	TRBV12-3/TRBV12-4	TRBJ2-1	TGTGTCAGTAGTTTATTAGGGAATGAGCAGTTCTTC	CVSSLLGNEQFF
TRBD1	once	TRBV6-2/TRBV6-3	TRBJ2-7	TGTGCCAACAGCCTCCGGGACAGTGCCCATGAGCAGTACTTC	CANSLRDSAHEQYF
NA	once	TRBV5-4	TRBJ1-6	TGTGCCAGCAGCTGGTCTCTGCGCTCGTATAATTTACCCCTCCACTTT	CASSWSLRSYNLPLHF
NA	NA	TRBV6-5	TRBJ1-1	TGTGCCGTACATGAGGGGCGGAACACTGAAGCTTTCTTT	CAVHEGRNTEAFF
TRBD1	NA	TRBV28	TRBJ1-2	TGTGCCAGCATCTCCCCCAGGGGGGGGGGGAACCATGGCTACACCTTC	CASISPRGGGNHGYTF
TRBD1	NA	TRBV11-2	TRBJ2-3	TGTGCCAGCAGCTTACGATGGACAGGGGGAGACACAGATACGCAGTATTTT	CASSLRWTGGDTDTQYF
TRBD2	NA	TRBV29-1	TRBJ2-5	TGCAGCGTAGGGACTAGCGGGACGTGTGAGACCCAGTATTTC	CSVGTSGTCETQYF
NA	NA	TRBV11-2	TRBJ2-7	TGTGCAAGTAGTCCCGGGTGCTACGACCAGTACTTC	CASSPGCYDQYF
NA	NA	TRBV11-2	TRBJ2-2	TGTGCCAGCAGCACAGACTCGGACGCCGGGGAGCTATTATTT	CASSTDSDAGELLF
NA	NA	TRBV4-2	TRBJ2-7	TGTGCCAGCAGCCAACATCGGGCGGTATGCTACGAGCAGTACTTC	CASSQHRAVCYEQYF
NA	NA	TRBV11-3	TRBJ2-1	TGCGCCTGCAGCTTAAACCCCAGTGAGCAGTTCTTC	CACSLNPSEQFF
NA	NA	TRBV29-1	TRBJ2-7	TGCAGCGTTGCAAGTGTATGGGGGATGCCCTATGAGCAGTACTTC	CSVASVWGMPYEQYF
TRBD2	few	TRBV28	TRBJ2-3	TGTGCCAGCAGTCCTCGAGAGGGGCGGGAGGGCCAGTATTTT	CASSPREGREGQYF
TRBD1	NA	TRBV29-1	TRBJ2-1	TGCATCGTTGAGAAGGGGGCGTCCAAAGAGCAGTTCTTC	CIVEKGASKEQFF
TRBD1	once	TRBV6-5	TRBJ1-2	TGTGCCAGCAGTTACTCGTGGGACAGCTATGGTTACAACTTC	CASSYSWDSYGYNF
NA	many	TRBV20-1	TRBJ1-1	TGCAGTGCTCCCACGACGGGCACTGAAGCTTTCTTT	CSAPTTGTEAFF
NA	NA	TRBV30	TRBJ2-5	TGTGCCCGGAGTAAGAGATCAGGGGAGACCCAGTATTTC	CARSKRSGETQYF
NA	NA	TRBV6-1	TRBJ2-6	TGTGCCAGCAGTGAAGGGGACTCTGGGGCCAACGTCTTGAGTTTC	CASSEGDSGANVLSF
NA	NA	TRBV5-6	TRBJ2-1	TGTGACAGCAGCTTGTCTTTACTCGGTGGGAGAGAGCAGTTCTTC	CDSSLSLLGGREQFF
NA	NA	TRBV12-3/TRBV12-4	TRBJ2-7	TGTGCCAGCACCTGGGTGACAGGAGTCTACGAACAGTACTTC	CASTWVTGVYEQYF
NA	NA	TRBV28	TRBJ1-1	TGTGCCAGCAGTTTAGCAACAATAGGGAACGCTGAAGCTTTCTTT	CASSLATIGNAEAFF
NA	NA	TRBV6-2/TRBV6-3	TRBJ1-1	TGTGCCAGCAGTTATTCCACAGGGTTCACTGAAGTTTTCTTT	CASSYSTGFTEVFF
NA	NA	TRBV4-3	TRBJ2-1	TGCGCCAGCAGCCAATTTCCCCCCTCGGCGGACAATGATCAGTTCTTC	CASSQFPPSADNDQFF
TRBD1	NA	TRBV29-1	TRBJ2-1	TGCAGCGTTCCCCGGACAGGGGTGAAGGGTGAGCAGTTATTC	CSVPRTGVKGEQLF
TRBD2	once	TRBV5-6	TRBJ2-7	TGTGCCAGCAGCCGGACTAGCTGGAATCTCTACGAGCAGTACTTC	CASSRTSWNLYEQYF
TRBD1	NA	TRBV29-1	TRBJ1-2	TGCAGCGTGGTCCCCCGCCTACAGGGGGCTATTGGCTACACCTTC	CSVVPRLQGAIGYTF
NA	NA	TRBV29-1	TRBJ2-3	TGCTTTGGGGGCACAGATACGCAGTATTTT	CFGGTDTQYF
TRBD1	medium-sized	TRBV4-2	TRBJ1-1	TGTGCCAGCAGCCAAGAGGTGACAGGGGGCACTGAAGCTTTCTTT	CASSQEVTGGTEAFF
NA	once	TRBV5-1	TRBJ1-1	TGCGCCAGCAGCCTGGACGACATGAACACTGAAACTTTCTTT	CASSLDDMNTETFF
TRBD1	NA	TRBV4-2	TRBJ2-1	TGTGCCATCAGCCACGCCGGGGGACAGGGGAATGATGAGCAGTTCTTC	CAISHAGGQGNDEQFF
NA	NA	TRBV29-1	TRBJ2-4	TGCAGTGGGGGGGACATAGCCAAAAACGTTCAGTACTTC	CSGGDIAKNVQYF
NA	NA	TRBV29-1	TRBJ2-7	TGCATCGCCATGACTTCTGGGACCGACACTCCCTACGAGCAATATTTC	CIAMTSGTDTPYEQYF
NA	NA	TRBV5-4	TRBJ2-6	TGTGCCAGCAGATTCGACAGGTTAAGCTCTGTGGCCAACGTCCTGACTTTC	CASRFDRLSSVANVLTF
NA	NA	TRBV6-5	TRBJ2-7	TGTGCCAGCAGTTACGTATCTAGACCATACGAGCAGTACTTC	CASSYVSRPYEQYF
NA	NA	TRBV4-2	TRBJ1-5	TGTGCCAGCAGCCAAGAAGTGGCAGTGCGAAGAAATCAGCCCCAGCATTTT	CASSQEVAVRRNQPQHF
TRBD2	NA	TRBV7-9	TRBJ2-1	TGCGCCAGCAACTTAAGCCTAGCGGGCTCCTACAATGAACAGTTCTTC	CASNLSLAGSYNEQFF
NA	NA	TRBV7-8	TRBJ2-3	TGTGCCAGCAGCCCTGCCAGCTGGGCAGATAGGCAATATTTT	CASSPASWADRQYF
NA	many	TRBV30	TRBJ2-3	TGTGCCTGGAGTAGCGGCGTGGGGACGCAGTATTTT	CAWSSGVGTQYF
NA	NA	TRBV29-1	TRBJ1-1	TGCAGCGTTACAGGAGACACTGAAGCTTTCTTT	CSVTGDTEAFF
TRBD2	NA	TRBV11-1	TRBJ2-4	TGTGCCAGTATCTTTCCCGGGACTAGCGAGTCCAAAAACATTCAGTACTTC	CASIFPGTSESKNIQYF
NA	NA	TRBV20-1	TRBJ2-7	TGCAGTGCACCGGCACGCGGACGCCGCTTTAGCGAGCAGTACTTC	CSAPARGRRFSEQYF
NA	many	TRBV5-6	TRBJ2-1	TGTGCCAGCGTACGGGAGCGGCAATCCTACAATGAGCAGTTCTTC	CASVRERQSYNEQFF
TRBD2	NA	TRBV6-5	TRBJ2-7	TGTGCCAGCAGTTACCTCGGGACTGGCGGGAGGACGGAGCAGTACTTC	CASSYLGTGGRTEQYF
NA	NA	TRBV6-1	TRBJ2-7	TGTGCTAGCAGTCGCTCAACGGCTGCGAGCTCCCACGAGCAGTACTTC	CASSRSTAASSHEQYF
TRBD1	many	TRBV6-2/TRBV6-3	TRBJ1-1	TGTGCCAGCAGTTACGGACAGGGAATGAACACTGAAGCTTTCTTT	CASSYGQGMNTEAFF
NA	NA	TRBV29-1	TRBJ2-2	TGCTGCGTTGGGGCTAGCGCGCCGAACACCGGGGAGCTGTTTTTT	CCVGASAPNTGELFF
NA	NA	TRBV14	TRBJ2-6	TGTGCCAGCAGCCTACGATGGACAGTGCTCCTCTCTGGGGCCAACGTCCTGGCTTTC	CASSLRWTVLLSGANVLAF
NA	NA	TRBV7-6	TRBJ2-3	TGTGCCAGCAGCTCTCAAAATACGCAGTATTTT	CASSSQNTQYF
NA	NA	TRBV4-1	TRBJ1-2	TGCGCCAGCAGTCAAACCTGGACGCAGAACTATGGCTACACCTTC	CASSQTWTQNYGYTF
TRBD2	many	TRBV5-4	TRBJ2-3	TGTGCCAGCAGCTTACTAGGACTAGCGGGTACCACAGATACGCAGTATTTT	CASSLLGLAGTTDTQYF
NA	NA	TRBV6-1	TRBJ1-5	TGTGCCAGCACCCCTGGGGGGGGACGGAACCATCAGCCCCAGCATTTT	CASTPGGGRNHQPQHF
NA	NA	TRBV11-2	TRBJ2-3	TGTGCCAGCAGCTTGGATACGTGGTTGGGCACAGATACGCAGTATTTT	CASSLDTWLGTDTQYF